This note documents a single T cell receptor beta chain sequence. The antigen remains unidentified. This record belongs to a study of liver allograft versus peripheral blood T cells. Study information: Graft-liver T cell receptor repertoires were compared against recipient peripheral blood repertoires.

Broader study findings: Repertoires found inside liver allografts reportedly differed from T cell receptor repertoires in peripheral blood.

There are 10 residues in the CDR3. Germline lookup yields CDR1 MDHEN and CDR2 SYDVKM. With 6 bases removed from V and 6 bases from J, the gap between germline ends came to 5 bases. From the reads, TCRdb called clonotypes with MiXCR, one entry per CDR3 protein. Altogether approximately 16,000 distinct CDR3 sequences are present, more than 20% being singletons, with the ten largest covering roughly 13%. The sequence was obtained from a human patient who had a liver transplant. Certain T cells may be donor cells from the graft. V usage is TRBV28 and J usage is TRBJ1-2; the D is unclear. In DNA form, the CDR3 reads TGTGCCAGCAGCAGAAATGGCTACACCTTC. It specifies CASSRNGYTF.